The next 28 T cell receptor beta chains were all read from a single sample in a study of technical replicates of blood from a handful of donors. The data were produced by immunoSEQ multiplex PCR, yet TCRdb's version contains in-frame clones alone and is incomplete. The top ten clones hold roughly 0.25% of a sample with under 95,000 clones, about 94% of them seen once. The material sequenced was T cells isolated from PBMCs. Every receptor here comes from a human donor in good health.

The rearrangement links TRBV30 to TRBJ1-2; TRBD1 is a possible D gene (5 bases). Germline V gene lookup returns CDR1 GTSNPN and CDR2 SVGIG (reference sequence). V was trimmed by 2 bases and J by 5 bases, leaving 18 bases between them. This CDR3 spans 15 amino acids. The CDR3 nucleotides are TGTGCCTGGAGTACAGGACCGAACTTCAAGTATGGCTACACCTTC. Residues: CAWSTGPNFKYGYTF.

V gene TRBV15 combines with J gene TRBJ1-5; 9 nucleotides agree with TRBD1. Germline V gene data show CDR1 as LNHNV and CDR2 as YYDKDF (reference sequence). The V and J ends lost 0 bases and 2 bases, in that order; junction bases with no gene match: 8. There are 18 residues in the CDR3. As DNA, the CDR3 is TGTGCCACCAGCAGAGATCCTTGGGACAGGGACGGCAATCAGCCCCAGCATTTT. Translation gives CATSRDPWDRDGNQPQHF.

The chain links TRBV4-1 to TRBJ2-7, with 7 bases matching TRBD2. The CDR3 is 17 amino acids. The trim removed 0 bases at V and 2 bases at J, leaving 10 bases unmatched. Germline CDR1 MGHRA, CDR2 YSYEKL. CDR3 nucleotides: TGCGCCAGCAGCCAAGATCGTTCCGCGGGGGTTGCCTACGAGCAGTACTTC. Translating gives CASSQDRSAGVAYEQYF.

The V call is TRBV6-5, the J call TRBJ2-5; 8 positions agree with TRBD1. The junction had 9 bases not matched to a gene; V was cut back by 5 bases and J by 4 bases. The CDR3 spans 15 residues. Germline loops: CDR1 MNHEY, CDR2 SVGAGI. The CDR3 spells CASSPPRGRPETQYF. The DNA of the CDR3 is TGTGCCAGCAGTCCTCCCAGGGGGCGCCCAGAGACCCAGTACTTC.

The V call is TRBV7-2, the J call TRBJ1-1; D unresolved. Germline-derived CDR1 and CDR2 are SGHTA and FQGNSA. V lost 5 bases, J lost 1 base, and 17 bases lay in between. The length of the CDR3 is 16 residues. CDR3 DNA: TGTGCCAGCAGCATAAGGCCCCCGAGGGAGAACACTGAAGCTTTCTTT. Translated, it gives CASSIRPPRENTEAFF.

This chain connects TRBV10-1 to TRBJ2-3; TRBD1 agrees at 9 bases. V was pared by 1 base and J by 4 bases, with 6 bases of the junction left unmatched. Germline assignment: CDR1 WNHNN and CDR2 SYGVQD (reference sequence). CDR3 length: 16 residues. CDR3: CASSELTGGRADTQYF. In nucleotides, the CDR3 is TGCGCCAGCAGTGAGTTGACAGGGGGTCGGGCAGATACGCAGTATTTT.

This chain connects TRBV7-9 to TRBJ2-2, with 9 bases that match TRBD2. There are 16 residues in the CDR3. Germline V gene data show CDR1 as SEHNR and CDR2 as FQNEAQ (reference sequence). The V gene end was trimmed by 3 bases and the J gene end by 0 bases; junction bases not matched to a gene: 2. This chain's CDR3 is CASSFRLAANTGELFF. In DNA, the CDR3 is TGTGCCAGCAGCTTCAGACTAGCGGCGAACACCGGGGAGCTGTTTTTT.

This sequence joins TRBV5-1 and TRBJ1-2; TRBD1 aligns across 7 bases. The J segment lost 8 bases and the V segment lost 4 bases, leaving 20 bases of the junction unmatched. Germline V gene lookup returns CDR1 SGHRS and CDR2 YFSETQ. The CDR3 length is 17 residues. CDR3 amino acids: CASSPRDRSGAYKGYTF. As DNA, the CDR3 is TGCGCCAGCAGCCCCCGGGACAGATCCGGAGCTTATAAGGGCTACACCTTC.

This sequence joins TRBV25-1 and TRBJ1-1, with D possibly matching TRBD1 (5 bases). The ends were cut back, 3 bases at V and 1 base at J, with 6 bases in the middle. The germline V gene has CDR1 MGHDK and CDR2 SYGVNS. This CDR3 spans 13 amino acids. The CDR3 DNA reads TGTGCCAGCAGTGAGGGGCCGAACACTGAAGCTTTCTTT. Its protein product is CASSEGPNTEAFF.

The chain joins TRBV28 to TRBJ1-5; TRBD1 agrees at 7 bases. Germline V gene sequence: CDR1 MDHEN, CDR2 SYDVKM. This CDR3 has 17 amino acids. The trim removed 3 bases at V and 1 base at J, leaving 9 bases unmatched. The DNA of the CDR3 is TGTGCCAGCAGTTTTCTTGACAGGGCTAACAGCAATCAGCCCCAGCATTTT. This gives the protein CASSFLDRANSNQPQHF.

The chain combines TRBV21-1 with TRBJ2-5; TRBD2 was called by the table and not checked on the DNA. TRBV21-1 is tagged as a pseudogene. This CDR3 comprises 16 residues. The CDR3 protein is CASSKGGLAVRETQYF. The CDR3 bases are TGTGCCAGCAGCAAAGGAGGACTAGCGGTTCGCGAGACCCAGTACTTC.

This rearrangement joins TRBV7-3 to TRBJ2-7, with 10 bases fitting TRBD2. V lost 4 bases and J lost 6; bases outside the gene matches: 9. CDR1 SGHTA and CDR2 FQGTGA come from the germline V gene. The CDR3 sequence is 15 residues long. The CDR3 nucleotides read TGTGCCAGCAGCTATAAAGCGGGGGGGCCGGGCGAGCAGTACTTC. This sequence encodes CASSYKAGGPGEQYF. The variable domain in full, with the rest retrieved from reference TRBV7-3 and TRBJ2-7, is GAGVSQTPSNKVTEKGKYVELRCDPISGHTALYWYRQSLGQGPEFLIYFQGTGAADDSGLPNDRFFAVRPEGSVSTLKIQRTERGDSAVYLCASSYKAGGPGEQYFGPGTRLTVT.

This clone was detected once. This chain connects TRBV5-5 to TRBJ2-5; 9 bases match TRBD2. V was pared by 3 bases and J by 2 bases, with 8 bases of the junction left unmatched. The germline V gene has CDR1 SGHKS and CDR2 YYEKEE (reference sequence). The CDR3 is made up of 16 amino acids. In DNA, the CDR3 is TGTGCCAGCAGCTGGGGGGGACTAGCATCTCAAGAGACCCAGTACTTC. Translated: CASSWGGLASQETQYF.

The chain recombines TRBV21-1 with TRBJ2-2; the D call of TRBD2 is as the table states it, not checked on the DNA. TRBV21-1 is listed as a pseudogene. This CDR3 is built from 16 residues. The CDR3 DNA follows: TGTGCCAGCAGCAAAGACGGGGGTGTGGACACCGGGGAGCTGTTTTTT. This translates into CASSKDGGVDTGELFF.

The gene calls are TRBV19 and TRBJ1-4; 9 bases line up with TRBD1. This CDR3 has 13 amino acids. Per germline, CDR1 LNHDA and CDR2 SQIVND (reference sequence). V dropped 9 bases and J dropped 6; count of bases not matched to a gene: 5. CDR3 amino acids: CASLDRGYEKLFF. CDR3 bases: TGTGCCAGCCTGGACAGGGGCTATGAAAAACTGTTTTTT.

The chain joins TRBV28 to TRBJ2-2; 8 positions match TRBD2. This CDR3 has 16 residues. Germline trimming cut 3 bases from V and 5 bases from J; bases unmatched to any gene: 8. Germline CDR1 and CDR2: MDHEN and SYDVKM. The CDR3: CASSFPSGSGTGELFF. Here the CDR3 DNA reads TGTGCCAGCAGTTTTCCCAGCGGGAGCGGAACCGGGGAGCTGTTTTTT.

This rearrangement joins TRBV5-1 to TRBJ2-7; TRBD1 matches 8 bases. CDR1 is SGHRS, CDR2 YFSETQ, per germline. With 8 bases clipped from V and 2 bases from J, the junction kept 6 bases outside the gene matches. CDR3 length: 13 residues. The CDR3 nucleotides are TGCGCCAGACTAGGACAGGGTCCCTACGAGCAGTACTTC. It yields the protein CARLGQGPYEQYF.

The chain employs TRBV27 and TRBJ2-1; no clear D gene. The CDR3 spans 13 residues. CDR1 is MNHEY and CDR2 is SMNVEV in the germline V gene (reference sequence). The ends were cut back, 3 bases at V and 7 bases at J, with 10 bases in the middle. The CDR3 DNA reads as TGTGCCAGCAGTTTTCGCGATCAAAATGAGCAGTTCTTC. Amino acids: CASSFRDQNEQFF.

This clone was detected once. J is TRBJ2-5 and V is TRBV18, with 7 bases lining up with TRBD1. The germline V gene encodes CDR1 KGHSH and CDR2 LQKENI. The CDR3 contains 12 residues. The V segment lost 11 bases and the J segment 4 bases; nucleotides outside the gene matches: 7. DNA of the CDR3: TGTGCCTCGCGAGGGGGCCGAGAGACCCAGTACTTC. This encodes CASRGGRETQYF.

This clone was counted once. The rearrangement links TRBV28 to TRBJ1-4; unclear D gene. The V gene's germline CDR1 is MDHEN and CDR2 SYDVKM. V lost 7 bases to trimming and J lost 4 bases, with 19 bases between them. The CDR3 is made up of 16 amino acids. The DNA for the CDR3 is TGTGCCAGCAACCGCCCCATGACCGAGGATAATGAAAAACTGTTTTTT. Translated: CASNRPMTEDNEKLFF.

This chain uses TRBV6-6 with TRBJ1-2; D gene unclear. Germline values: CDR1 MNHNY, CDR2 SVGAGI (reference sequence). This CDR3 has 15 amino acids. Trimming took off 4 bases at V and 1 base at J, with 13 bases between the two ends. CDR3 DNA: TGTGCCAGCAGTTTACGCCGAGGCGATAACTATGGCTACACCTTC. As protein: CASSLRRGDNYGYTF.

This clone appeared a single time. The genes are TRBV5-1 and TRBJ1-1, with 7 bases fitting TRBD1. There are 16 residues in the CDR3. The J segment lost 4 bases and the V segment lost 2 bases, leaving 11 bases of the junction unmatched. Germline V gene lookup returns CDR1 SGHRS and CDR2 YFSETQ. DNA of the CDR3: TGCGCCAGCAGCTTCATGACAGGGACGCAGGGCACTGAAGCTTTCTTT. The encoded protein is CASSFMTGTQGTEAFF.

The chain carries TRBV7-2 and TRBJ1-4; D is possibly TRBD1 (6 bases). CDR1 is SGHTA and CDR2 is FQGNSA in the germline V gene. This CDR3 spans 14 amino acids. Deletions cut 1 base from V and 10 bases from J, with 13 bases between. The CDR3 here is CASSLGLQGAKLFF. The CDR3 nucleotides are TGTGCCAGCAGCTTAGGGTTACAGGGAGCAAAACTGTTTTTT.

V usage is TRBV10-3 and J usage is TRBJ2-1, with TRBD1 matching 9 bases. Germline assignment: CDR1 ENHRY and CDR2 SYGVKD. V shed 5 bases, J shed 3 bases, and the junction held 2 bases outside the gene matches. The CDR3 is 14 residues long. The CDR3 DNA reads TGTGCCATCAGTCCGGGACAGGGCTACAATGAGCAGTTCTTC. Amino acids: CAISPGQGYNEQFF.

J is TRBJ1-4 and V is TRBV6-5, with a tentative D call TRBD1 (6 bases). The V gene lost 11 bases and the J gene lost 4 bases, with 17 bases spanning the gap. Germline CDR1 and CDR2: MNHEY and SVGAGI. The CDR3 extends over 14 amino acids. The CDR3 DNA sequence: TGTGCCTCTCATGGGGGGGCCCATAATGAAAAACTGTTTTTT. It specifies CASHGGAHNEKLFF.

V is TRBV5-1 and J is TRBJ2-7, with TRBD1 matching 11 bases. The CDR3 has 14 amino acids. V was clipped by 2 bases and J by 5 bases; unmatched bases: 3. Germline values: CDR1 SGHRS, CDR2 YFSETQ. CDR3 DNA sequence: TGCGCCAGCAGCTTAGGGACAGGGGGAGACGAGCAGTACTTC. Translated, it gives CASSLGTGGDEQYF.

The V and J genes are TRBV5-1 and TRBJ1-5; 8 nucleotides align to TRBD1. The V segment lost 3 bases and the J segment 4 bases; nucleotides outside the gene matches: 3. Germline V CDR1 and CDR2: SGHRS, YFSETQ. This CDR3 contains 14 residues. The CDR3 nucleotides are TGCGCCAGCAGCTCCGGACAGGGTAATCAGCCCCAGCATTTT. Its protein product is CASSSGQGNQPQHF.

DNA for the CDR3: TGTGCCAGCAGCTTCCAGCGGGGGAACACCGGGGAGCTGTTTTTT. As protein: CASSFQRGNTGELFF. The V call is TRBV7-2, the J call TRBJ2-2; 7 bases match TRBD2. The V gene end was trimmed by 3 bases and the J gene end by 1 base; junction bases not matched to a gene: 2. The CDR3 has 15 amino acids. Germline V gene lookup returns CDR1 SGHTA and CDR2 FQGNSA.